This T cell receptor (beta chain) was found in a study of blood T cell repertoires in COVID-19. The table came from immunoSEQ multiplex PCR; TCRdb's copy has only in-frame clones and leaves some out. The top ten clones hold 0.75% to 1% of a sample with 250,000 to 300,000 clones, 70% to 90% of them seen once. V lost 2 bases and J lost 4, with 13 bases in between. Germline lookup yields CDR1 SEHNR and CDR2 FQNEAQ (reference sequence). This CDR3 region has 15 residues. This rearrangement joins TRBV7-9 to TRBJ2-3, with TRBD1 as a possible D gene (6 bases). The sequenced sample was PBMCs or T cells enriched from blood (not recorded which). The sequence was collected from a woman aged 30 to 39 who had recovered from COVID-19. The CDR3 coding sequence is TGTGCCAGCAGCTTACGACAGGTATTCCCAGATACGCAGTATTTT. It encodes CASSLRQVFPDTQYF.